Below are 3 T cell receptor beta chains sequenced from a single sample in a study of TIL therapy for anti-PD-1-resistant metastatic lung cancer (dated by TCRdb to the early 2020s). The sample's time point label, in plain terms: pre-treatment sample, taken before nivolumab and TIL therapy. The baseline tumor samples, taken from the same resection that was used to grow TIL, were excised metastases, most often pleural nodules or supraclavicular lymph nodes. Using bias-controlled multiplex PCR with the immunoSEQ v3 hsTCRB kit, the TCR beta CDR3 regions were amplified from genomic DNA. TCRdb obtained this table from immuneACCESS and retained in-frame rearrangements with V and J assigned. These tables miss some clones; where compared with another copy, unresolved V genes account for less than half of the shortfall, and the remainder is unexplained. This sample has more than 20,000 clones in its table, and 63% of those were observed once. About 16% of the sample is in the top ten clones.

The sample consisted of tumor tissue, taken at baseline. Every receptor here comes from a woman between 30 and 85 years old with non-small cell lung cancer.

The CDR3 DNA reads TGTGCCAGCAGCCTAGGGAGCTCCTACAATGAGCAGTTCTTC. Its protein is CASSLGSSYNEQFF. The V gene is TRBV6-5, the J gene TRBJ2-1, with a tentative D call TRBD2 (5 bases). Germline V gene sequence: CDR1 MNHEY, CDR2 SVGAGI. The germline V and J ends were trimmed by 6 bases and 0 bases, with 9 bases remaining between them. The CDR3 totals 14 residues.

This clone has just a few counts. The chain has TRBV29-1 and TRBJ2-7, with 8 bases that match TRBD2. Germline-derived CDR1 and CDR2 are SQVTM and ANQGSEA. This CDR3 has 16 amino acids. V dropped 4 bases and J dropped 2; count of bases not matched to a gene: 13. Here the CDR3 reads CSVAGLAGSPPYEQYF. The CDR3 nucleotides are TGCAGCGTTGCCGGGCTAGCGGGCTCCCCTCCCTACGAGCAGTACTTC.

This clone has only a few counts. The V gene is TRBV9, the J gene TRBJ2-7; TRBD1 matches 7 bases. The V and J ends lost 0 bases and 3 bases, in that order; junction bases with no gene match: 12. The CDR3 is made up of 17 amino acids. CDR1 is SGDLS, CDR2 YYNGEE, per germline. CDR3 sequence reads: CASSVAGQRFSLYEQYF. The CDR3 nucleotides read TGTGCCAGCAGCGTAGCGGGACAGAGGTTTAGTCTCTACGAGCAGTACTTC.